This T cell receptor (beta chain) was recorded in a study of blood T cell repertoires in COVID-19. Per the germline V gene, CDR1 is SGHNT and CDR2 is YYREEE (reference sequence). Trimming took 5 bases from V and 0 from J; bases not matched to a gene: 6. The CDR3 consists of 17 residues. Original processing methods: Amplification with reference gene primers provided the estimates of nucleated cell counts. Assay: immunoSEQ multiplex PCR; the TCRdb copy retains only in-frame clones and omits some. The DNA was the basis for D and trimming; V, J and clone size are from that table. Of 150,000 to 200,000 clones listed, under 85% are singletons. The Seattle patients, enrolled during active infection, were followed longitudinally.

The sequenced sample consisted of peripheral blood. The receptor's source is a woman aged 70 to 79 with COVID-19, enrolled during active disease. The rearrangement joins TRBV5-4 to TRBJ2-4; 12 bases agree with TRBD2. Here the CDR3 reads CASSRGLAGLAKNIQYF. The DNA of the CDR3 is TGTGCCAGCAGTCGAGGACTAGCGGGACTAGCCAAAAACATTCAGTACTTC. Full variable domain (remainder filled in from reference TRBV5-4 and TRBJ2-4): ETGVTQSPTHLIKTRGQQVTLRCSSQSGHNTVSWYQQALGQGPQFIFQYYREEENGRGNFPPRFSGLQFPNYSSELNVNALELDDSALYLCASSRGLAGLAKNIQYFGAGTRLSVL.